These T cell receptor beta chains were read from a single sample in a study of blood T cell repertoires in COVID-19. Some clones are missing from TCRdb's copy, which holds only in-frame ones; the method was immunoSEQ multiplex PCR. The sample gives hundreds of thousands of clones, 70% to 90% of which show up once; 0.95% to 1.5% is in the top ten. The sequenced sample consisted of peripheral blood. Source of these receptors: a man aged 35 to 55 with acute or convalescent COVID-19. CDR3s include the opening cysteine and the closing phenylalanine or tryptophan. A D gene is named only where the DNA matches it firmly. Clone size is shown for a subset of rows, as once, few, many or a class of expanded clone.

V gene	clone size	CDR3 length	D gene	J gene	CDR3 DNA	CDR3 protein
TRBV6-2/TRBV6-3	few	15	-	TRBJ2-2	TGTGCCAGCAGTTACGGACATCCGAACACCGGGGAGCTGTTTTTT	CASSYGHPNTGELFF
TRBV6-5	-	14	-	TRBJ1-5	TGTGCCAGCACTTTTTTGGGACATTCTTCAGCCCAGCATTTT	CASTFLGHSSAQHF
TRBV27	-	13	-	TRBJ1-5	TGTGCCAGCATCGGCCAGGAATATCAGCCCCAGCATTTT	CASIGQEYQPQHF
TRBV7-9	once	14	-	TRBJ1-1	TGTGCCAGCAGCTTTCTACAGGGGAACACTGAAGCTTTCTTT	CASSFLQGNTEAFF
TRBV29-1	-	14	TRBD1	TRBJ2-2	TGCAGCGTTGAAGGGGGGACAGGGACCGGGGAGCTGTTTTTT	CSVEGGTGTGELFF
TRBV30	-	12	-	TRBJ1-2	TGTGCCTGGAGTGTCTCCGTCTATGGCTACACCTTC	CAWSVSVYGYTF
TRBV19	-	12	-	TRBJ1-1	TGTGCCAGTAGTATCACGGGGGCTGAAGCTTTCTTT	CASSITGAEAFF
TRBV29-1	few	16	TRBD1	TRBJ2-6	TGCAGCGTTGGAGGACAGGGGGCGTTTGGGGCCAACGTCCTGACTTTC	CSVGGQGAFGANVLTF
TRBV30	few	13	-	TRBJ1-1	TGTGCCTGGAGCGAGACAGGGAACACTGAAGCTTTCTTT	CAWSETGNTEAFF
TRBV27	-	15	-	TRBJ2-7	TGTGCCAGCAGTTTAAGCGGGCCCAGCTCCTACGAGCAGTACTTC	CASSLSGPSSYEQYF
TRBV19	-	16	TRBD1	TRBJ1-6	TGTGCCAGTAGTATCTCCCGACAGGGGCAAAATTCACCCCTCCACTTT	CASSISRQGQNSPLHF
TRBV14	-	15	-	TRBJ1-6	TGTGCCAGCAGCCAGGGCAGGCCCTTGAATTCACCCCTCCACTTT	CASSQGRPLNSPLHF
TRBV4-3	-	17	TRBD1	TRBJ1-1	TGCGCCAGCAGCCAAGATGGACAGGGTGGGTTTGTCACTGAAGCTTTCTTT	CASSQDGQGGFVTEAFF
TRBV5-1	-	14	TRBD1	TRBJ2-2	TGCGCCAGCAGCATCCTCACAGGGGCCGGGGAGCTGTTTTTT	CASSILTGAGELFF
TRBV14	-	14	-	TRBJ1-5	TGTGCCAGCAGCCAAGGACAGTTTAATCAGCCCCAGCATTTT	CASSQGQFNQPQHF
TRBV4-3	-	15	TRBD2	TRBJ2-5	TGCGCCAGCAGCCGTAATGCGCGGGGGGAAGAGACCCAGTACTTC	CASSRNARGEETQYF
TRBV3-1/TRBV3-2	-	13	-	TRBJ1-5	TGTGCCAGCAGCCAAGAAGTCGGTCAGCCCCAGCATTTT	CASSQEVGQPQHF
TRBV19	-	14	-	TRBJ1-6	TGTGCCAGTAGTATGCAGGGGCATAATTCACCCCTCCACTTT	CASSMQGHNSPLHF
TRBV9	-	14	-	TRBJ1-3	TGTGCCAGCAGCGTACGGAGCTCTGGAAACACCATATATTTT	CASSVRSSGNTIYF
TRBV10-3	-	16	TRBD1	TRBJ1-1	TGTGCCATCAGTGACGGGACAGGGGGCGCGAGCGCTGAAGCTTTCTTT	CAISDGTGGASAEAFF
TRBV28	-	13	TRBD1	TRBJ1-2	TGTGCCAGCAAACAACAGGGGATACAAGGCTACACCTTC	CASKQQGIQGYTF
TRBV6-6	-	16	TRBD1	TRBJ1-5	TGTGCCAGCAGTTACCCCGGACAGGGTGAGGGTCAGCCCCAGCATTTT	CASSYPGQGEGQPQHF
TRBV24-1	-	15	-	TRBJ2-7	TGTGCCACCAGTGATTTGGGCCGTACACCCTACGAGCAGTACTTC	CATSDLGRTPYEQYF
TRBV28	-	15	-	TRBJ1-2	TGTGCCAGCAGTCTTACAGGTCCCCTAAGCTATGGCTACACCTTC	CASSLTGPLSYGYTF
TRBV30	-	13	-	TRBJ2-7	TGTGCCTGGAGTAAGGTCCAGCGGGTAGAGCAGTACTTC	CAWSKVQRVEQYF